The 25 T cell receptor beta chains below were found in one sample sequenced in a study of memory CD4+ T cells and cytomegalovirus serostatus. Method: immunoSEQ multiplex PCR; TCRdb's copy keeps in-frame clones and lacks some. The sample holds some 87,000 clones, over 70% seen once. The sort gate was single viable CD3+CD4+CD8-CD45RO+ cells for memory CD4+ T cells. The source material was memory CD4+ T cells from blood. The receptors shown here come from an adult in good health and CMV-seropositive.

This clone was seen ten or more times. This sequence joins TRBV2 and TRBJ1-1; possible D gene TRBD1, 5 bases. Germline lookup yields CDR1 SNHLY and CDR2 FYNNEI. V lost 6 bases to trimming and J lost 0 bases, with 11 bases between them. This CDR3 comprises 14 residues. Written as DNA, the CDR3 is TGTGCCAGCAGGGAGACAGACATGAACACTGAAGCTTTCTTT. Translation: CASRETDMNTEAFF.

The V call is TRBV19, the J call TRBJ2-1; weak D call: TRBD2 (6 bases). Germline loops: CDR1 LNHDA, CDR2 SQIVND (reference sequence). CDR3 length: 14 amino acids. Between the trimmed V and J ends, which lost 9 bases and 3 bases, there was a span of 15 bases. The CDR3 DNA sequence: TGTGCCAGCAAACGGGACTTTCGCTACAATGAGCAGTTCTTC. Its protein is CASKRDFRYNEQFF.

The chain carries TRBV2 and TRBJ2-7; no clear D. This CDR3 has 12 amino acids. Germline assignment: CDR1 SNHLY and CDR2 FYNNEI. V was trimmed by 8 bases and J by 6 bases, leaving 14 bases between them. The CDR3 sequence: CASSGPSGEQYF. CDR3 nucleotide sequence: TGTGCCAGCTCTGGTCCTTCAGGCGAGCAGTACTTC.

CDR3 nucleotide sequence: TGTGCCAGCAGCTACTGGACAGGGGCCCTAGGCGGGCAGTACTTC. It codes for CASSYWTGALGGQYF. The V and J genes are TRBV7-8 and TRBJ2-7; 9 positions agree with TRBD1. The V segment lost 4 bases and the J segment 9 bases; nucleotides outside the gene matches: 13. Germline loops: CDR1 SGHVS, CDR2 FQNEAQ. The CDR3 runs 15 residues. The variable domain in full, completed from reference TRBV7-8 and TRBJ2-7, reads GAGVSQSPRYKVAKRGQDVALRCDPISGHVSLFWYQQALGQGPEFLTYFQNEAQLDKSGLPSDRFFAERPEGSVSTLKIQRTQQEDSAVYLCASSYWTGALGGQYFGPGTRLTVT.

The chain uses TRBV14 and TRBJ2-1, with 10 bases fitting TRBD1. The V gene's germline CDR1 is SGHDN and CDR2 FVKESK. The CDR3 runs 17 residues. Trimming at V came to 3 bases and at J to 1 base, leaving 6 bases not matched to a gene. This CDR3 reads CASSHRTGGWSYNEQFF. CDR3 in DNA: TGTGCCAGCAGCCATCGGACAGGGGGTTGGTCCTACAATGAGCAGTTCTTC.

The chain recombines TRBV7-8 with TRBJ2-7; 7 nucleotides agree with TRBD2. Losses at the gene ends were 1 base for V and 3 bases for J; bases not matched to a gene: 6. Germline V gene sequence: CDR1 SGHVS, CDR2 FQNEAQ. This CDR3 is built from 15 residues. As DNA, the CDR3 is TGTGCCAGCAGCTTAGAAAGCGGGATTCTCTACGAGCAGTACTTC. Its protein product is CASSLESGILYEQYF.

This rearrangement joins TRBV5-1 to TRBJ1-1; tentative D call: TRBD1 (5 bases). V lost 4 bases and J lost 4, with 17 bases in between. CDR1 and CDR2 from the germline V gene are SGHRS and YFSETQ. This CDR3 region has 15 residues. CDR3 DNA: TGCGCCAGCAGCCTGGGGGTGGTCCTGGGCACTGAAGCTTTCTTT. It translates to CASSLGVVLGTEAFF.

The V and J genes are TRBV11-1 and TRBJ1-2; D is perhaps TRBD1 (6 bases). In germline, CDR1 is SGHAT, CDR2 FQDESV (reference sequence). The length of the CDR3 is 15 residues. V lost 0 bases and J lost 2, with 10 bases in between. The CDR3 nucleotides read TGTGCCAGCAGCTTAGCGCGGGGGGCAAACTATGGCTACACCTTC. It encodes CASSLARGANYGYTF.

V gene TRBV2 combines with J gene TRBJ1-1, with D perhaps TRBD1 (5 bases). Germline loops: CDR1 SNHLY, CDR2 FYNNEI. The CDR3 covers 16 residues. Between the trimmed V and J ends, which lost 1 base and 11 bases, there was a span of 23 bases. The chain's CDR3 is CASSEGGHGARSGAFF. The CDR3 DNA is TGTGCCAGCAGTGAAGGAGGGCACGGTGCCCGCTCAGGGGCTTTCTTT.

This clone was observed a few times. The chain employs TRBV7-2 and TRBJ1-3; TRBD1 matches 7 bases. V gave up 5 bases and J gave up 8 bases; unmatched junction bases: 3. From germline, CDR1 is SGHTA and CDR2 FQGNSA. The CDR3 is 12 residues long. CDR3 residues: CASSLQGHTIYF. DNA of the CDR3: TGTGCCAGCAGCCTACAGGGGCACACCATATATTTT.

This clone came up once. The chain employs TRBV7-2 and TRBJ2-5; 12 bases are a match to TRBD2. V gave up 4 bases and J gave up 4 bases; unmatched junction bases: 10. Germline V gene data show CDR1 as SGHTA and CDR2 as FQGNSA. The CDR3 totals 17 residues. In nucleotides, the CDR3 is TGTGCCAGCAGCTGGGGGGCTAGCGGGAGGGCCCGAGAGACCCAGTACTTC. This sequence encodes CASSWGASGRARETQYF.

The CDR3, as DNA: TGTGCCAGCAGTTCCGGACTAGCGGCTAGCACAGATACGCAGTATTTT. This gives the protein CASSSGLAASTDTQYF. The chain combines TRBV27 with TRBJ2-3; 10 bases are shared with TRBD2. V lost 4 bases and J lost 0; bases outside the gene matches: 4. Germline loops: CDR1 MNHEY, CDR2 SMNVEV (reference sequence). The CDR3 is 16 amino acids.

This clone was seen only once. For the CDR3, the DNA is TGTGCCAGCTCACCAAGAACTAGTGAAGATACGCAGTATTTT. It translates to CASSPRTSEDTQYF. This chain links TRBV18 with TRBJ2-3, with a tentative D call TRBD2 (5 bases). This CDR3 spans 14 amino acids. Germline CDR1 KGHSH, CDR2 LQKENI. Trimming removed 2 bases at V and 5 bases at J, with 11 bases between.

The chain is built from TRBV19 and TRBJ2-5; D is uncertain. CDR1 is LNHDA and CDR2 is SQIVND in the germline V gene (reference sequence). The V end lost 7 bases, the J end lost 1 base, and 13 bases lay between the germline ends. The CDR3 covers 14 residues. The CDR3 reads CASKTTYSQETQYF. Here the CDR3 DNA reads TGTGCCAGTAAAACGACATATAGCCAAGAGACCCAGTACTTC.

CDR3 sequence (DNA): TGTGCCAGCAGTTCGCAGATGGGAGCCTACGAGCAGTACTTC. Its translation: CASSSQMGAYEQYF. The chain is built from TRBV27 and TRBJ2-7; a weak D match, TRBD2 (5 bases). Trimming removed 4 bases at V and 2 bases at J, with 12 bases between. Germline V lookup: CDR1 MNHEY, CDR2 SMNVEV (reference sequence). This CDR3 has 14 residues.

This sequence joins TRBV5-4 and TRBJ1-2; 10 nucleotides align to TRBD1. Germline V gene sequence: CDR1 SGHNT, CDR2 YYREEE (reference sequence). J gave up 6 bases and V 4 bases, and 3 bases lay outside the gene matches. The CDR3 has 13 residues. DNA for the CDR3: TGTGCCAGCAGCAGGGGACAGGGGAATGGCTACACCTTC. Encoded protein: CASSRGQGNGYTF.

The chain is built from TRBV4-2 and TRBJ2-6; D remains unclear. CDR1 LGHNA and CDR2 YNFKEQ come from the germline V gene. Deletions cut 0 bases from V and 0 bases from J, with 3 bases between. This CDR3 region has 15 residues. Written as DNA, the CDR3 is TGTGCCAGCAGCCAAGATCCCTCTGGGGCCAACGTCCTGACTTTC. This encodes CASSQDPSGANVLTF.

The gene calls are TRBV27 and TRBJ1-1; D uncertain. Trimming took off 6 bases at V and 0 bases at J, with 17 bases between the two ends. This CDR3 has 16 residues. CDR1 MNHEY and CDR2 SMNVEV come from the germline V gene (reference sequence). The CDR3 nucleotides read TGTGCCAGCAGACCTATGGTGGGAAGAATGAACACTGAAGCTTTCTTT. Its protein is CASRPMVGRMNTEAFF.

For this clone: The junction differs from germline at one of its ends, possibly a read error. The chain links TRBV6-1 to TRBJ1-1; no clear D gene. This CDR3 is 10 amino acids long. Per the germline V gene, CDR1 is MNHNS and CDR2 is SASEGT. CDR3: CASGDAEAFF. CDR3 bases: TGTGCCAGCGGTGACGCTGAAGCTTTCTTT.

This clone was observed a few times. This chain links TRBV4-1 with TRBJ1-3, with D perhaps matching TRBD1 (6 bases). The CDR3 has 15 residues. V lost 1 base and J lost 4, with 11 bases in between. Germline V gene data show CDR1 as MGHRA and CDR2 as YSYEKL. CDR3 bases: TGCGCCAGCAGCCAAGCCCGGGGGCAAGGAAACACCATATATTTT. It yields the protein CASSQARGQGNTIYF.

As for this clone: The germline gene is not matched at one end of the junction; a read error may be the cause. The chain employs TRBV5-4 and TRBJ1-1; D remains ambiguous. Germline loops: CDR1 SGHNT, CDR2 YYREEE (reference sequence). The CDR3 spans 16 residues. The DNA of the CDR3 is TGCGCCAGCAGCCAAGATCCCGGATACTTGAACACTGAAGCTTTCTTT. Its translation: CASSQDPGYLNTEAFF.

The gene calls are TRBV5-4 and TRBJ2-3; D perhaps matches TRBD2 (5 bases). Germline V gene sequence: CDR1 SGHNT, CDR2 YYREEE (reference sequence). The CDR3 runs 14 residues. Trimming took off 2 bases at V and 6 bases at J, with 13 bases between the two ends. The CDR3 sequence: CASSLGIGLDTQYF. The CDR3 DNA sequence: TGTGCCAGCAGCTTAGGGATCGGACTTGATACGCAGTATTTT.

This clone was recorded once. This sequence joins TRBV2 and TRBJ2-2; D may be TRBD2 (6 bases). CDR3 length equals 14 residues. Trimming shortened V by 3 bases and J by 7 bases, and 12 bases separated the two germline ends. Germline V gives CDR1 SNHLY, CDR2 FYNNEI. CDR3 DNA sequence: TGTGCCAGCAGTGATACGGGGGTCGTCGGGGAGCTGTTTTTT. Translated, it gives CASSDTGVVGELFF. Based on the CDR3 plus reference TRBV2 and TRBJ2-2, the full variable domain is EPEVTQTPSHQVTQMGQEVILRCVPISNHLYFYWYRQILGQKVEFLVSFYNNEISEKSEIFDDQFSVERPDGSNFTLKIRSTKLEDSAMYFCASSDTGVVGELFFGEGSRLTVL.

In DNA, the CDR3 is TGCGCCAGCAGCTTGGGGACTAGCGGGAGTTTACTTCCGGATACGCAGTATTTT. Amino acid sequence: CASSLGTSGSLLPDTQYF. The gene calls are TRBV5-1 and TRBJ2-3; 13 positions match TRBD2. J was trimmed by 6 bases and V by 0 bases; bases with no gene match: 10. The germline gives CDR1 SGHRS, CDR2 YFSETQ. This CDR3 has 18 residues.

V and J are TRBV28 and TRBJ2-5; either TRBD1 or TRBD2 may supply D (5 bases each). The CDR3 is 15 residues long. Trimming shortened V by 10 bases and J by 1 base, and 19 bases separated the two germline ends. CDR1 and CDR2 from the germline V gene are MDHEN and SYDVKM. The CDR3 sequence: CATTRDGVIQETQYF. CDR3 DNA: TGTGCCACCACCCGGGACGGGGTCATCCAAGAGACCCAGTACTTC.